In its sample, the clone carrying this T cell receptor (beta chain) was seen a few times. This sample is part of a study of identical twins. The junction had 11 bases not matched to a gene; V was cut back by 4 bases and J by 5 bases. The CDR3 runs to 16 residues. The germline V gene encodes CDR1 MGHRA and CDR2 YSYEKL. TCRdb ran MiXCR on the 5' RACE reads and lists one entry per CDR3 protein. Of 250,000 to 300,000 distinct CDR3 sequences listed, about 9% are singletons. The sample also formed part of further work on yellow fever vaccine responses in identical twins.

The receptor's source is a woman aged 18-30 years in good health. J is TRBJ1-5 and V is TRBV4-1; the match to TRBD1 covers 7 bases. Sample: CD8+ T cells sorted from blood. CDR3 sequence reads: CASSLSTGMWDQPQHF. CDR3 in DNA: TGCGCCAGCAGCCTGTCGACAGGGATGTGGGATCAGCCCCAGCATTTT.